This TCR beta chain was recovered during a study of shared clonotypes between healthy human individuals. Study observations and caveats: In general, naive subsets displayed greater estimated richness than memory subsets did.

With 5 bases removed from V and 0 bases from J, the gap between germline ends came to 11 bases. Germline V lookup: CDR1 MNHEY, CDR2 SMNVEV (reference sequence). There are 15 residues in the CDR3. Note on this clone: Its antigen remains unknown.

The method was immunoSEQ multiplex PCR; TCRdb's version includes in-frame clones alone and lacks a portion of them. The sample records around 1.4 million clones, about 98.5% being singletons. Splitting the CD4+ cells yielded a CD45RA+ naive subset and a CD45RA-negative memory subset. The sequencing sample was made of naive CD4+ T cells sorted from blood. As to subset: CD45RA+ positively selected. The receptor was isolated from a man aged 30 to 45 in good health. The V call is TRBV27, the J call TRBJ1-3; tentatively, D is TRBD1 (5 bases). CDR3 nucleotide sequence: TGTGCCAGCAGTCCCAGACAGTTCTCTGGAAACACCATATATTTT. Amino acids: CASSPRQFSGNTIYF.